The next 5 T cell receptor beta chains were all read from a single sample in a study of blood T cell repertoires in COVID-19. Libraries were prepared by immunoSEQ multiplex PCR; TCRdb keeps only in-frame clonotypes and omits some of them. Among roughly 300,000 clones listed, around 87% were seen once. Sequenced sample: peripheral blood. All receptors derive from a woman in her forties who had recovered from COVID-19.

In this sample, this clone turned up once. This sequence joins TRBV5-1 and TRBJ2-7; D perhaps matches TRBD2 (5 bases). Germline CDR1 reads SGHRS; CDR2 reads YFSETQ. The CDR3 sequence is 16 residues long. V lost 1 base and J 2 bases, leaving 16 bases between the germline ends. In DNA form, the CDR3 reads TGCGCCAGCAGCTTGTTCCGAAGGACTCAGACCTACGAGCAGTACTTC. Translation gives CASSLFRRTQTYEQYF. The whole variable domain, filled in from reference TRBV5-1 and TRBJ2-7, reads KAGVTQTPRYLIKTRGQQVTLSCSPISGHRSVSWYQQTPGQGLQFLFEYFSETQRNKGNFPGRFSGRQFSNSRSEMNVSTLELGDSALYLCASSLFRRTQTYEQYFGPGTRLTVT.

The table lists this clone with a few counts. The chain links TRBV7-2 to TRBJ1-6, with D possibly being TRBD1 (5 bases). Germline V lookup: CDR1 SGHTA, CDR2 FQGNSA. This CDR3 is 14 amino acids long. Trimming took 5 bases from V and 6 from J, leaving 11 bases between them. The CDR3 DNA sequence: TGTGCCAGCAGCCGGACACCACTTAATTCACCCCTCCACTTT. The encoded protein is CASSRTPLNSPLHF.

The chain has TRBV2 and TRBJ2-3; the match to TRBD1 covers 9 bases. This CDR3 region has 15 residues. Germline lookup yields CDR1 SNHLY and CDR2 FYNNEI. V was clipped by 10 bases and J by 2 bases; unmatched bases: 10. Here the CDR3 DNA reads TGTGCCACCCACGGGACAGGGACTAACACAGATACGCAGTATTTT. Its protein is CATHGTGTNTDTQYF.

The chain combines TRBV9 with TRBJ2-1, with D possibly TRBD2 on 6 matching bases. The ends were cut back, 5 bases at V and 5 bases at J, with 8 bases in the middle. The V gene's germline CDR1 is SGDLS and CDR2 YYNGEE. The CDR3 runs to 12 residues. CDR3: CASRGGHNEQFF. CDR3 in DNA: TGTGCCAGCAGGGGAGGACACAATGAGCAGTTCTTC.

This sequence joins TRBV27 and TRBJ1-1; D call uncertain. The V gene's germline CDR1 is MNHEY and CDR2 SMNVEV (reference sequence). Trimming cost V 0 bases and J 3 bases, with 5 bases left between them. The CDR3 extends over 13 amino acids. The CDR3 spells CASSLSTYTEAFF. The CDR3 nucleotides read TGTGCCAGCAGTTTATCAACTTACACTGAAGCTTTCTTT.